The rows below give T cell receptor beta chains drawn from one sample of a study of persistence of HIV-infected CD4 T cells. Antigens for these TCRs are unknown. The assay was immunoSEQ multiplex PCR, and TCRdb's table has in-frame clones only and misses some. Seen here are 35,000 to 45,000 clones, approximately 86% observed once, and the top ten hold about 1.3%. The material sequenced was CD4+ T cells sorted from PBMCs after approximately 19-hour stimulation, taken from a patient who received antiretroviral therapy. Every receptor here comes from an adult man with HIV who was CMV-seropositive. Each CDR3 is given with its conserved first and last residue. The D gene is left open where the match is weak. Size tells how often a clone was seen (once, few, many) or the class of an expanded clone, and some rows leave it out.

CDR3 protein	CDR3 DNA	V gene	D gene	J gene	clone size
CSASNQNSGANVLTF	TGCAGTGCTAGTAACCAGAACTCTGGGGCCAACGTCCTGACTTTC	TRBV20-1	-	TRBJ2-6	-
CASSEPTGGTNRRRTSYGYTF	TGTGCCAGCAGTGAACCGACAGGGGGAACAAATAGAAGACGGACCTCCTATGGCTACACCTTC	TRBV6-1	TRBD1	TRBJ1-2	-
CASSVEVSSYEQYF	TGTGCCAGCAGCGTAGAGGTTAGTTCCTACGAGCAGTACTTC	TRBV9	-	TRBJ2-7	-
CASSSPSAPRPSRGEQFF	TGTGCCAGCAGTTCCCCTTCGGCCCCCCGACCCAGTCGTGGTGAGCAGTTCTTC	TRBV6-2/TRBV6-3	-	TRBJ2-1	-
CASRPTGTGHQPQHF	TGTGCCAGCAGGCCAACCGGGACAGGCCATCAGCCCCAGCATTTT	TRBV27	TRBD1	TRBJ1-5	-
CASQREGTDTQYF	TGTGCCAGCCAGCGGGAAGGCACAGATACGCAGTATTTT	TRBV6-5	TRBD2	TRBJ2-3	-
CASSLGQGTSYEQYF	TGTGCCAGCTCACTAGGACAGGGGACGTCCTACGAGCAGTACTTC	TRBV18	TRBD1	TRBJ2-7	-
CASSYAKVTNTEAFF	TGTGCCAGCAGTTACGCTAAGGTGACGAACACTGAAGCTTTCTTT	TRBV6-5	-	TRBJ1-1	once
CASTRGGVNTEAFF	TGTGCCAGCACAAGAGGGGGAGTGAACACTGAAGCTTTCTTT	TRBV6-5	-	TRBJ1-1	-
CASSQEEGGVMNTEAFF	TGCGCCAGCAGCCAAGAGGAGGGGGGCGTTATGAACACTGAAGCTTTCTTT	TRBV4-1	-	TRBJ1-1	few
CASSQGASYSNQPQHF	TGTGCCAGCAGCCAAGGGGCAAGTTATAGCAATCAGCCCCAGCATTTT	TRBV3-1/TRBV3-2	-	TRBJ1-5	-
CASSLGGQGARGTGELFF	TGCGCCAGCAGCCTAGGAGGACAGGGGGCGCGGGGCACCGGGGAGCTGTTTTTT	TRBV4-1	TRBD1	TRBJ2-2	-
CASSQGTSGYTQYF	TGCGCCAGCAGCCAGGGGACTAGCGGTTATACGCAGTATTTT	TRBV4-1	TRBD2	TRBJ2-3	-
CASRTGGNTEAFF	TGTGCCAGCCGGACAGGGGGGAACACTGAAGCTTTCTTT	TRBV6-5	TRBD1	TRBJ1-1	-
CASTYWTGTLDYGYTF	TGTGCCAGCACTTATTGGACGGGCACGTTGGACTATGGCTACACCTTC	TRBV25-1	-	TRBJ1-2	-
CASSGLTSYNEQFF	TGTGCCAGCAGTGGCTTAACCTCCTACAATGAGCAGTTCTTC	TRBV27	-	TRBJ2-1	-
CASSYSGNRLPQHF	TGTGCCAGCAGTTACTCGGGGAATCGGTTGCCCCAGCATTTT	TRBV6-5	-	TRBJ1-5	-
CASSPRTGRGETQYF	TGTGCCAGCAGCCCCCGAACAGGGAGGGGAGAGACCCAGTACTTC	TRBV5-6	-	TRBJ2-5	-
CASTKRGTSGTGGAQYF	TGTGCCAGCACCAAAAGAGGGACTAGCGGGACCGGGGGTGCCCAGTACTTC	TRBV7-9	TRBD2	TRBJ2-5	-
CASSRGDSSGANVLTF	TGTGCCAGCAGCCGGGGTGACAGCTCTGGGGCCAACGTCCTGACTTTC	TRBV3-1/TRBV3-2	-	TRBJ2-6	-
CASSPDKGLSGRVEQFF	TGTGCCAGCAGTCCCGACAAGGGACTAAGCGGGAGGGTCGAGCAGTTCTTC	TRBV6-2/TRBV6-3	TRBD2	TRBJ2-1	-
CASSRTPGGELFF	TGTGCCAGCAGCAGGACACCAGGGGGGGAGCTGTTTTTT	TRBV27	-	TRBJ2-2	-
CASKNSEGSSYNSPLHF	TGTGCCAGTAAAAATTCGGAGGGGAGCTCCTATAATTCACCCCTCCACTTT	TRBV19	-	TRBJ1-6	-
CASSYPRTGGGYGYTF	TGTGCCAGCAGTTACCCACGGACAGGGGGCGGCTATGGCTACACCTTC	TRBV6-5	TRBD1	TRBJ1-2	-
CASSSGQGRLYEQYF	TGTGCCAGCAGCTCAGGACAGGGGAGATTGTACGAGCAGTACTTC	TRBV7-2	TRBD1	TRBJ2-7	once
CASGGQSYEQYF	TGTGCCAGCGGGGGACAGTCCTACGAGCAGTACTTC	TRBV6-6	TRBD1	TRBJ2-7	-
CASSIDPTSANEQYF	TGTGCCAGTAGTATAGATCCAACTAGCGCCAACGAGCAGTACTTC	TRBV19	TRBD2	TRBJ2-7	-
CSASSRPVYSNQPQHF	TGCAGTGCTAGTAGTAGGCCAGTGTATAGCAATCAGCCCCAGCATTTT	TRBV20-1	-	TRBJ1-5	-